These 11 T cell receptor beta chains share one sample of origin, sequenced in a study of PD-1 blockade in classical Hodgkin lymphoma. Assay used: immunoSEQ multiplex PCR; TCRdb lists only in-frame clones, some missing. The table has 55,000 to 75,000 clones, around 75% seen once. There was relapse after autologous stem cell transplantation in every patient, and there was variation in brentuximab vedotin exposure. The material sequenced was peripheral blood mononuclear cells (PBMCs), taken before the second cycle of nivolumab. The source of these receptors is a human donor with classical Hodgkin lymphoma.

V gene TRBV6-1 combines with J gene TRBJ1-1; TRBD1 might be the D (5 bases). Trimming took off 3 bases at V and 2 bases at J, with 13 bases between the two ends. The CDR3 spans 15 residues. Germline lookup yields CDR1 MNHNS and CDR2 SASEGT. The CDR3 reads CASSDRVEYNTEAFF. The CDR3 region has the DNA TGTGCCAGCAGTGACAGGGTAGAGTATAACACTGAAGCTTTCTTT.

Comment on this clone: At one boundary the junction diverges from the germline segment, which might be a read error. V is TRBV2 and J is TRBJ1-2, with D uncertain. Germline V gives CDR1 SNHLY, CDR2 FYNNEI. CDR3 size: 12 residues. The CDR3 region has the DNA TGTGCCAGCAGTGAACGGAACTATGGCGACACCTTC. It translates to CASSERNYGDTF.

This clone was detected a few times. This chain links TRBV18 with TRBJ1-2; a weak D match, TRBD1 (6 bases). V was cut by 5 bases and J by 2 bases, with 15 bases left in between. Germline assignment: CDR1 KGHSH and CDR2 LQKENI. The CDR3 extends over 15 amino acids. The CDR3 is CASSDTQGKNYGYTF. The CDR3, as DNA: TGTGCCAGCTCAGATACACAGGGCAAGAACTATGGCTACACCTTC.

This chain uses TRBV5-1 with TRBJ1-1; 7 bases line up with TRBD1. Germline CDR1 reads SGHRS; CDR2 reads YFSETQ. The CDR3 runs to 15 residues. The V and J ends lost 0 bases and 0 bases, in that order; junction bases with no gene match: 2. The CDR3 nucleotides read TGCGCCAGCAGCTTGGCGGGACAGATGAACACTGAAGCTTTCTTT. Its protein is CASSLAGQMNTEAFF.

This sequence joins TRBV11-2 and TRBJ1-2; tentatively, D is TRBD1 (6 bases). The ends were cut back, 3 bases at V and 8 bases at J, with 13 bases in the middle. CDR1 is SGHAT, CDR2 FQNNGV, per germline. CDR3 length: 13 residues. The CDR3: CASSFRGARGYTF. In nucleotides, the CDR3 is TGTGCCAGCAGCTTTCGGGGGGCGCGAGGCTACACCTTC.

The chain recombines TRBV5-1 with TRBJ1-1; D remains ambiguous. CDR1 is SGHRS and CDR2 is YFSETQ in the germline V gene. The CDR3 is 13 amino acids. Between the trimmed V and J ends, which lost 0 bases and 6 bases, there was a span of 9 bases. This CDR3 reads CASSLGGFAEAFF. DNA for the CDR3: TGCGCCAGCAGCTTGGGGGGTTTCGCTGAAGCTTTCTTT.

The chain uses TRBV6-5 and TRBJ1-6; a possible D gene is TRBD1 (5 bases). CDR1 and CDR2 (germline): MNHEY, SVGAGI. Deletions cut 4 bases from V and 8 bases from J, with 9 bases between. The CDR3 contains 13 residues. CDR3 region: CASSFLTDSPLHF. CDR3 DNA: TGTGCCAGCAGTTTCCTGACAGATTCACCCCTCCACTTT.

This chain links TRBV7-2 with TRBJ1-5, with 10 bases lining up with TRBD1. This CDR3 spans 15 amino acids. After removal of 1 base from V and 4 bases from J, the junction contained 1 base not matched to a gene. The germline V gene encodes CDR1 SGHTA and CDR2 FQGNSA. CDR3 in DNA: TGTGCCAGCAGCTTAGGACAGGGGGCTAATCAGCCCCAGCATTTT. It yields the protein CASSLGQGANQPQHF.

V gene TRBV7-3 combines with J gene TRBJ2-1; tentatively, D is TRBD2 (6 bases). This CDR3 spans 13 amino acids. V gave up 2 bases and J gave up 5 bases, with 7 bases separating them. In germline, CDR1 is SGHTA, CDR2 FQGTGA. The CDR3 is CASSLRGNNEQFF. In DNA form, the CDR3 reads TGTGCCAGCAGCTTACGGGGGAACAATGAGCAGTTCTTC.

This clone was found a few times. This chain uses TRBV19 with TRBJ1-1; no clear D gene. The V end lost 7 bases, the J end lost 1 base, and 16 bases lay between the germline ends. Germline V gene sequence: CDR1 LNHDA, CDR2 SQIVND (reference sequence). The CDR3 sequence is 15 residues long. The CDR3 is CASKSQSRTNTEAFF. The CDR3 nucleotides are TGTGCCAGTAAATCGCAGTCCAGAACGAACACTGAAGCTTTCTTT.

V gene TRBV6-1 combines with J gene TRBJ2-3, with D perhaps matching TRBD2 (5 bases). Germline CDR1 is MNHNS and CDR2 is SASEGT. The CDR3 sequence is 13 residues long. Trimming shortened V by 6 bases and J by 6 bases, and 13 bases separated the two germline ends. CDR3 loop: CASRGLSADTQYF. The CDR3 DNA is TGTGCCAGCAGAGGACTGTCGGCCGATACGCAGTATTTT.